This T cell receptor (beta chain) originates from a study of T cell changes during pregnancy in multiple sclerosis. The protocol was immunoSEQ multiplex PCR, while the TCRdb copy is restricted to in-frame clones and leaves out a portion. The repertoire includes about 86,000 clones, around 93% of them detected once, and around 1.8% sits in the top ten. In germline, CDR1 is SGHTA, CDR2 FQGTGA. V gave up 4 bases and J gave up 7 bases; unmatched junction bases: 5. This CDR3 contains 13 residues. The source was peripheral blood, collected in the first trimester of pregnancy. The chain combines TRBV7-3 with TRBJ2-3, with 7 bases matching TRBD1. The TCR originated in a female donor in good health, enrolled as a control in a pregnancy study. The CDR3 protein is CASSYRTGNTQYF. For the CDR3, the DNA is TGTGCCAGCAGCTACCGGACAGGCAATACGCAGTATTTT.